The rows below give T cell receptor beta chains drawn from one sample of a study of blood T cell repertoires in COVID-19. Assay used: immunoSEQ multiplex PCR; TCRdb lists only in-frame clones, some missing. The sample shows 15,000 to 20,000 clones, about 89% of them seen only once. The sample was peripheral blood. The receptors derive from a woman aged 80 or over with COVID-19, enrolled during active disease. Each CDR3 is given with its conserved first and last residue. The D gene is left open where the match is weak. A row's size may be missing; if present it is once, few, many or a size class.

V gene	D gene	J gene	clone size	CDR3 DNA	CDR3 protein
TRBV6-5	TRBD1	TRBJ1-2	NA	TGTGCCAGCAGCCGCGGACAGGGGGCTGGTGGCTACACCTTC	CASSRGQGAGGYTF
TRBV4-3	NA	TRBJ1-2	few	TGCGCCAGCAGCCAAGATAGGTCCAGGGGCAGAGGCTACACCTTC	CASSQDRSRGRGYTF
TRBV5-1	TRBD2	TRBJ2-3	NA	TGCGCCAGCAGCTCACTGAGCGGGGGAAGCACAGATACGCAGTATTTT	CASSSLSGGSTDTQYF
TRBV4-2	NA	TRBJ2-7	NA	TGTGCCAGCAGCCAAGAACCGGGAATTTTGAACGAGCAGTACTTC	CASSQEPGILNEQYF
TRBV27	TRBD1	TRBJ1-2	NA	TGTGCCAGCAGTTCCCTCCGACAGGGCGACTATGGCTACACCTTC	CASSSLRQGDYGYTF
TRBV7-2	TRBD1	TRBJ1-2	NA	TGTGCCAGCTCGACCTTAGACCCCGGGACAGGGTACGATGGCTACACCTTC	CASSTLDPGTGYDGYTF
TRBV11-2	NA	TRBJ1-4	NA	TGTGCCAGCAGCTCCACGAGGATGGGTAATGAAAAACTGTTTTTT	CASSSTRMGNEKLFF
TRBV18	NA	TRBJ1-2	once	TGTGCCAGCTCACCTACCATCCTACAGCCGTTTGGCTACACCTTC	CASSPTILQPFGYTF
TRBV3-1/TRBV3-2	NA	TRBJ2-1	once	TGTGCCAGCAGCCAAGGTTCGGGTTACAATGAGCAGTTCTTC	CASSQGSGYNEQFF
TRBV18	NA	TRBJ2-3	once	TGTGCCAGCTCACCACCGGCCCTAGCTACAGATACGCAGTATTTT	CASSPPALATDTQYF
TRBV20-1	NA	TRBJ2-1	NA	TGCAGTGCCAGGGGTTCGGGTGAGCAGTTCTTC	CSARGSGEQFF
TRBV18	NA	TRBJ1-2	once	TGTGCCAGCTCACCCGGGGGAGACTATGGCTACACCTTC	CASSPGGDYGYTF
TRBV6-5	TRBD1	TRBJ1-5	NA	TGTGCCAGCAGTTACTCGGGACAGGGGAATCAGCCCCAGCATTTT	CASSYSGQGNQPQHF
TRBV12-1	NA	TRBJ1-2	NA	TGTGCCAGCAGCCCCTTTGAACGGACTGACGTGGCATCTAAATTGACCTGGGGCTACACCTTC	CASSPFERTDVASKLTWGYTF
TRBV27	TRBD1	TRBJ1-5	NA	TGTGCCAGCTCCTCCGGGACAGCGAATCAGCCCCAGCATTTT	CASSSGTANQPQHF
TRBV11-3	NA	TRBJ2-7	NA	TGTGCCAGCAGCCAAAGGGCGGGGGCCGGCGAGCAGTACTTC	CASSQRAGAGEQYF
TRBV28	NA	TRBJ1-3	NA	TGTGCCAGCAGAAAATTTGATTTTAGCTCTGGAAACACCATATATTTT	CASRKFDFSSGNTIYF
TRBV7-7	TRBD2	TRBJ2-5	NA	TGTGCCAGCAGCTTAGGCCTAGCGGTAGAGACCCAGTACTTC	CASSLGLAVETQYF
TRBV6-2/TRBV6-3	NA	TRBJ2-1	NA	TGTGCCAGCAGTTACTGGCAGGACAATGAGCAGTTCTTC	CASSYWQDNEQFF
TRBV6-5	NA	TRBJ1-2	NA	TGTGCCAGCAGTTCGGGCTATGGCTACACCTTC	CASSSGYGYTF
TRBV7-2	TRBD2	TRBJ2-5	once	TGTGCCAGCAGCTTAGCCCGACTAGGCGGGGGGACCCAGTACTTC	CASSLARLGGGTQYF
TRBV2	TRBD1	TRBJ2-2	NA	TGTGCCACCCGGGGACAGGGGGCATCCGGGGAGCTGTTTTTT	CATRGQGASGELFF
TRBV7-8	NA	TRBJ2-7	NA	TGTGCCAGCAGCTTTGCGGTCGCCGCCACCTACGAGCAGTACTTC	CASSFAVAATYEQYF
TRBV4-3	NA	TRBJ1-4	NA	TGCGCCAGCAGCCAAGATGGTACAGGGTTTAATGAAAAACTGTTTTTT	CASSQDGTGFNEKLFF
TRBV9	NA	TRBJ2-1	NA	TGTGCCAGCAGCGAAACAGCGGAGAGCTCCTACAATGAGCAGTTCTTC	CASSETAESSYNEQFF
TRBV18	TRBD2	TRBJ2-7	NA	TGTGCCAGCTCACCACGCCAGCGGGGGGGACACGAGCAGTACTTC	CASSPRQRGGHEQYF
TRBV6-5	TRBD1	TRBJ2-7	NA	TGTGCCAGCAGTTACCGGGACAGGGATCCCTACGAGCAGTACTTC	CASSYRDRDPYEQYF
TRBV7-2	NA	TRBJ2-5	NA	TGTGCCAGCAGCTTCGAGAGAAAAGAGACCCAGTACTTC	CASSFERKETQYF
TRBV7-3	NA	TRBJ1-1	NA	TGTGCCAGCAGCTTAACCCCAGGGAACACTGAAGCTTTCTTT	CASSLTPGNTEAFF
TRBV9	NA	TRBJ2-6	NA	TGTGCCAGCAGCGTAGGTGGGGCAGGTAACGTCCTGACTTTC	CASSVGGAGNVLTF
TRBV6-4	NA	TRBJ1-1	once	TGTGCCAGCAGTGACGGGCAGTTGAACACTGAAGCTTTCTTT	CASSDGQLNTEAFF
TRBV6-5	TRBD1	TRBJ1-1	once	TGTGCCAGCAGGGACAGGGAGAACACTGAAGCTTTCTTT	CASRDRENTEAFF
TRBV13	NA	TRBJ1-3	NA	TGTGCCAGCAGCCTCCCCGGGGGAGCCTCTGGAAACACCATATATTTT	CASSLPGGASGNTIYF
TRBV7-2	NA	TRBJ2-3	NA	TGTGCCAGCAGCTCGTCCGGGGGTAGCGAGTATCCTAAGTATTTT	CASSSSGGSEYPKYF
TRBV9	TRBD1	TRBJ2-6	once	TGTGCCAGCAGCGAACGACTAACTCAGGGGGCTGGGGCCAACGTCCTGACTTTC	CASSERLTQGAGANVLTF
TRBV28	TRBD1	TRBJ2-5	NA	TGTGCCAGCAGTCTGGACAGGGGAGTCCAAGAGACCCAGTACTTC	CASSLDRGVQETQYF
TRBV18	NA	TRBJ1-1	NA	TGTGCCAGCTCAACCTACAGAAGCACTGAAGCTTTCTTT	CASSTYRSTEAFF
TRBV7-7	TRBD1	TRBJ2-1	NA	TGTGCCAGCAGCTTGGGACAGGGGGCTATCAATGAGCAGTTCTTC	CASSLGQGAINEQFF
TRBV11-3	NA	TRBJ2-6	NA	TGTGCCAGCAGCTTAGGCGTCTCTGGGGCCAACGTCCTGACTTTC	CASSLGVSGANVLTF
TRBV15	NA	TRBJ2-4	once	TGTGCCACCAGCAGAGATCAAAGACAGTCCGAAAACATTCAGTACTTC	CATSRDQRQSENIQYF
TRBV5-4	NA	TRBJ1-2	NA	TGTGCCAGCAAGTCGTCGAGAAGCTCCTATGGCTACACCTTC	CASKSSRSSYGYTF
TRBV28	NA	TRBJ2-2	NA	TGTGCCAGCAGTTTATCGGGGATAGAGCTGTTTTTT	CASSLSGIELFF
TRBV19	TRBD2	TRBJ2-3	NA	TGTGCCAGTAGTGGGGGGGGAAGAAGCACAGATACGCAGTATTTT	CASSGGGRSTDTQYF
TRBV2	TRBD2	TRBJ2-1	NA	TGTGCCAGCAGAGGACTAGCGGGAGTTGATGAGCAGTTCTTC	CASRGLAGVDEQFF
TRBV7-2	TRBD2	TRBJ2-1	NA	TGTGCCAGCAGCCAGTTACTAGCGGGAGGGCGCAATGAGCAGTTCTTC	CASSQLLAGGRNEQFF
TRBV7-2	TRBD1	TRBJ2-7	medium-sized	TGTGCCAGCAGCTTATTTAGGGACAGAGCCTACGAGCAGTACTTC	CASSLFRDRAYEQYF
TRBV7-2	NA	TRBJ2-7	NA	TGTGCCAGCAGCTTAGTAGGACCGGAGGCCTACGAGCAGTACTTC	CASSLVGPEAYEQYF
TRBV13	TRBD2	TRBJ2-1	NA	TGTGCCAGCAGCTCCAGGGCTAGCGGGAGTCAGGAGCAGTTCTTC	CASSSRASGSQEQFF
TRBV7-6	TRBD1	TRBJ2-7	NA	TGTGCCAGCAGCTTCAGGGACAGGGACTTCGACGAGCAGTACTTC	CASSFRDRDFDEQYF
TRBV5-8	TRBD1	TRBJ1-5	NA	TGTGCCAGCAGCTTGCGGAGGACAGGGGCGGGCAATCAGCCCCAGCATTTT	CASSLRRTGAGNQPQHF
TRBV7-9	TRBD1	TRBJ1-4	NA	TGTGCCAGCAGCTCCGGGACAGGGGGTGAAAAACTGTTTTTT	CASSSGTGGEKLFF
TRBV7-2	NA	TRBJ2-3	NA	TGTGCCAGCAGCCCCGACTTGAATACAGATACGCAGTATTTT	CASSPDLNTDTQYF
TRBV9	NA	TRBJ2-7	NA	TGTGCCAGCAGCCCCCAGCCAGGGCCCCCCAGCTCCTACGAGCAGTACTTC	CASSPQPGPPSSYEQYF
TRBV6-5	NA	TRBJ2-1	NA	TGTGCCAGCAGCAACGGCAGGGGCTCCTACAATGAGCAGTTCTTC	CASSNGRGSYNEQFF
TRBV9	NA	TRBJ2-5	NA	TGTGCCAGCAGCGTAGGAGTTCAAGAGACCCAGTACTTC	CASSVGVQETQYF
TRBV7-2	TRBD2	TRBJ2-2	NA	TGTGCCAGCAGCCCTCTAGCGGGGGGACGAACTGGGACCGGGGAGCTGTTTTTT	CASSPLAGGRTGTGELFF
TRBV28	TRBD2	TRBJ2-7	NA	TGTGCCAGCAGCCCGGGCGGGAGCACCTACGAGCAGTACTTC	CASSPGGSTYEQYF